The 15 T cell receptor beta chains listed next were all sequenced from one sample in a study of blood T cells in healthy people across ages. Through a sample-barcoded 5' primer and a J-beta primer mix, a second PCR was run for roughly 7 to 12 cycles. TCRdb fed the 5' RACE reads into MiXCR, producing one record per CDR3 protein. The sample yields around 690,000 distinct CDR3 sequences, 45% to 65% seen once. Sequencing was carried out using blood. Every receptor here comes from a man in his fifties or sixties in good health.

This chain links TRBV12-3 or TRBV12-4 with TRBJ1-5; the match to TRBD1 covers 10 bases. The CDR3 totals 14 residues. Trimming at V came to 7 bases and at J to 2 bases, leaving 2 bases not matched to a gene. Here the CDR3 reads CASKDRGGNQPQHF. CDR3 nucleotide sequence: TGTGCCAGCAAGGACAGGGGGGGCAATCAGCCCCAGCATTTT.

The chain is built from TRBV25-1 and TRBJ1-1; D might be TRBD1 (5 bases). Germline CDR1 MGHDK, CDR2 SYGVNS. The CDR3 loop spans 15 amino acids. V was trimmed by 6 bases and J by 0 bases, leaving 14 bases between them. CDR3: CASRTTGPMNTEAFF. The CDR3 bases are TGTGCCAGCAGAACCACGGGGCCTATGAACACTGAAGCTTTCTTT.

The V gene is TRBV5-1, the J gene TRBJ2-7, with D unresolved. CDR1 is SGHRS and CDR2 is YFSETQ in the germline V gene. V was trimmed by 1 base and J by 5 bases, leaving 13 bases between them. The length of the CDR3 is 14 residues. DNA for the CDR3: TGCGCCAGCAGCTTGACAGCGACCCCCCACGAGCAGTACTTC. Translation gives CASSLTATPHEQYF.

This clonotype was picked up a small number of times. The chain couples TRBV5-1 to TRBJ2-5; the match to TRBD2 covers 9 bases. Trimming removed 4 bases from V and 5 bases from J; junction bases left unmatched: 9. CDR1 is SGHRS, CDR2 YFSETQ, per germline. The CDR3 is 15 residues long. The CDR3 protein is CASSRSGGLEETQYF. CDR3 nucleotides: TGCGCCAGCAGCCGTAGCGGGGGTTTGGAGGAGACCCAGTACTTC.

This clonotype was seen more than once but under ten times. This rearrangement joins TRBV25-1 to TRBJ1-2, with D possibly TRBD1 on 5 matching bases. Per the germline V gene, CDR1 is MGHDK and CDR2 is SYGVNS. This CDR3 has 14 residues. V was pared by 5 bases and J by 0 bases, with 10 bases between. The CDR3 DNA reads TGTGCCAGCAGTTACAGGTTTTCTAACTATGGCTACACCTTC. This sequence encodes CASSYRFSNYGYTF.

This clonotype occurred a few times. This chain connects TRBV6-1 to TRBJ2-7, with 7 nucleotides matching TRBD2. J lost 5 bases, V lost 6 bases, and 13 bases had no gene match. The CDR3 length is 15 residues. Germline CDR1 reads MNHNS; CDR2 reads SASEGT. CDR3 coding DNA: TGTGCCAGCAGCTGGACGTACGGGGGGAGAGACGAGCAGTACTTC. Its translation is CASSWTYGGRDEQYF.

This CDR3 reads CSARGGAADYGYTF. The CDR3 DNA follows: TGCAGTGCTAGAGGTGGGGCGGCTGACTATGGCTACACCTTC. The gene calls are TRBV20-1 and TRBJ1-2; the D gene is possibly TRBD1 (5 bases). The CDR3 has 14 residues. Germline V CDR1 and CDR2: DFQATT, SNEGSKA (reference sequence). V was cut by 1 base and J by 3 bases, with 12 bases left in between.

This chain uses TRBV20-1 with TRBJ2-3, with 9 bases that match TRBD2. Germline V gene data show CDR1 as DFQATT and CDR2 as SNEGSKA (reference sequence). V lost 4 bases, J lost 6 bases, and 5 bases stayed unmatched. This CDR3 has 13 amino acids. Written as DNA, the CDR3 is TGCAGTGCTATAGCGGGGGCCCGGGATACGCAGTATTTT. This translates into CSAIAGARDTQYF.

The V call is TRBV11-2, the J call TRBJ2-5, with 10 bases lining up with TRBD1. The CDR3 contains 17 residues. Germline V gene lookup returns CDR1 SGHAT and CDR2 FQNNGV. Unmatched junction bases numbered 15, after V lost 0 bases and J lost 11 bases. CDR3 DNA sequence: TGTGCCAGCAGCTTAGATCCGGGACAGGGGACCTACAATGAGCAGTACTTC. Translated: CASSLDPGQGTYNEQYF.

This clonotype was counted between two and nine times. The chain has TRBV28 and TRBJ2-5; 11 nucleotides agree with TRBD2. The V and J ends lost 4 bases and 4 bases, in that order; junction bases with no gene match: 5. Germline CDR1 and CDR2: MDHEN and SYDVKM. The CDR3 sequence is 15 residues long. The CDR3, as DNA: TGTGCCAGCAGTTCCGTAGCGGGGGGGCGAGAGACCCAGTACTTC. Encoded protein: CASSSVAGGRETQYF.

The table lists this clonotype with a count of one. An end of the junction differs from the germline gene, which may be a read error. The chain employs TRBV6-5 and TRBJ1-6; perhaps TRBD1 as D (5 bases). Germline CDR1 reads MNHEY; CDR2 reads SVGAGI. There are 15 residues in the CDR3. CDR3 nucleotides: TGTGCCAGCAGTTACGGACGTCGGGGGGATTCACCCTTCCACTTT. Translating it yields CASSYGRRGDSPFHF.

This clonotype showed up many times. This chain connects TRBV4-1 to TRBJ2-3; TRBD1 might be the D (6 bases). V was clipped by 3 bases and J by 2 bases, with 18 bases between them. Germline CDR1 reads MGHRA; CDR2 reads YSYEKL. There are 17 residues in the CDR3. The CDR3 region is CASSQFRGRLNTDTQYF. The CDR3 DNA sequence: TGCGCCAGCAGCCAGTTCAGGGGAAGATTAAACACAGATACGCAGTATTTT.

Turning to this clonotype: A much larger clone differs by one base, so this may be a read error. This chain connects TRBV29-1 to TRBJ2-3; perhaps D is TRBD1 or TRBD2 (6 bases each). Per germline, CDR1 SQVTM and CDR2 ANQGSEA. This CDR3 has 14 residues. The CDR3 loop is CSVEPGALTDMQYF. CDR3 in DNA: TGCAGCGTTGAACCGGGGGCCCTCACAGATATGCAGTATTTT.

Only a few counts were recorded for this clonotype. The chain links TRBV20-1 to TRBJ2-7; TRBD1 might be the D (6 bases). Between the trimmed V and J ends, which lost 1 base and 0 bases, there was a span of 10 bases. Germline CDR1 is DFQATT and CDR2 is SNEGSKA (reference sequence). There are 14 residues in the CDR3. CDR3 in DNA: TGCAGTGCTAGAGGACAGGCCGTCTCCTACGAGCAGTACTTC. Its protein is CSARGQAVSYEQYF.

The genes are TRBV18 and TRBJ2-1; TRBD2 aligns across 13 bases. V gave up 3 bases and J gave up 4 bases; unmatched junction bases: 9. The CDR3 runs to 18 residues. Germline V gene sequence: CDR1 KGHSH, CDR2 LQKENI. The CDR3 nucleotides are TGTGCCAGCTCACCCCAGCAGACTAGCGGGGGGAGGTACAATGAGCAGTTCTTC. This codes for CASSPQQTSGGRYNEQFF.